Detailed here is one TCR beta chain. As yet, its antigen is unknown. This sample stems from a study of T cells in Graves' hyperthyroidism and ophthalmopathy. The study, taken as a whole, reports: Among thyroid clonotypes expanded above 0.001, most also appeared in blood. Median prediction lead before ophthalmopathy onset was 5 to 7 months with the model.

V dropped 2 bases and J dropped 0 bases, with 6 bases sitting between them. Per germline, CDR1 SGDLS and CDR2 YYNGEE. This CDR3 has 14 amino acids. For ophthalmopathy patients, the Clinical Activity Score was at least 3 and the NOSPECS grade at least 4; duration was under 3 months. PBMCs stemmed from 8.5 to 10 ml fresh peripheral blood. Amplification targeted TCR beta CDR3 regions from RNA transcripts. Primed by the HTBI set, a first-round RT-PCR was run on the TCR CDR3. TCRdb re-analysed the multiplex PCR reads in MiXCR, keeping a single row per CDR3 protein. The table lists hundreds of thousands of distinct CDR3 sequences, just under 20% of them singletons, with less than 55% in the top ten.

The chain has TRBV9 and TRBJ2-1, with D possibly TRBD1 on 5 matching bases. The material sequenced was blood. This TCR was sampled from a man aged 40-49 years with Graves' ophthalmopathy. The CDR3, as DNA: TGTGCCAGCAGCGTTGACAGCTCCTACAATGAGCAGTTCTTC. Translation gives CASSVDSSYNEQFF.